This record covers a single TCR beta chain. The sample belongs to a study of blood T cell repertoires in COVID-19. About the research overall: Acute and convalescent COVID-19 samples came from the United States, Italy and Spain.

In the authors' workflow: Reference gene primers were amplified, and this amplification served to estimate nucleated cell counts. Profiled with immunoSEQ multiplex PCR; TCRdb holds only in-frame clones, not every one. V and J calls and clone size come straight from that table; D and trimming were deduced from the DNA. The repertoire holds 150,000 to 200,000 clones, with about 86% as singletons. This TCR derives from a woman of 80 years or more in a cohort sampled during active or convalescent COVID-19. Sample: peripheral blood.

Written as DNA, the CDR3 is TGTGCCAGCAGCTTAGAAAGGGGGTATTGGAACACTGAAGCTTTCTTT. This encodes CASSLERGYWNTEAFF. The chain employs TRBV11-2 and TRBJ1-1, with D possibly being TRBD1 (6 bases). CDR3 length: 16 residues. Germline lookup yields CDR1 SGHAT and CDR2 FQNNGV. Trimming removed 0 bases from V and 1 base from J, with 12 bases in between. Full variable domain (rest looked up from reference TRBV11-2 and TRBJ1-1): EAGVAQSPRYKIIEKRQSVAFWCNPISGHATLYWYQQILGQGPKLLIQFQNNGVVDDSQLPKDRFSAERLKGVDSTLKIQPAKLEDSAVYLCASSLERGYWNTEAFFGQGTRLTVV.